This is a list of T cell receptor beta chains from one sample in a study of blood T cell repertoires in COVID-19. The assay was immunoSEQ multiplex PCR, and TCRdb's table has in-frame clones only and misses some. The sample carries approximately 97,000 clones, around 87% recorded once. Sequencing was carried out using peripheral blood. The source is a human donor in a cohort sampled during active COVID-19. Each CDR3 is given with its conserved first and last residue. Fields, in order: D gene, V gene, clone size, J gene, CDR3 DNA, CDR3 protein. A D gene is named only where the DNA matches it firmly. Expanded clones get a size class; other rows say once, few or many, or leave the size out.

>TRBD1|TRBV7-9|-|TRBJ2-1
TGTGCCAGCAGCACACAGGGGGCAATCTACAATGAGCAGTTCTTC
CASSTQGAIYNEQFF
>TRBD2|TRBV5-1|-|TRBJ2-1
TGCGCCAGCAGCTTGCTTAGCGGGGTGAGCTCCTACAATGAGCAGTTCTTC
CASSLLSGVSSYNEQFF
>-|TRBV5-4|-|TRBJ2-3
TGTGCCAGCAGCTTGGACTTCGAGGATACGCAGTATTTT
CASSLDFEDTQYF
>TRBD1|TRBV28|once|TRBJ2-7
TGTGCCAGCAGAGGCCGCGGGACAGGGCTCTACGAGCAGTACTTC
CASRGRGTGLYEQYF
>-|TRBV11-3|-|TRBJ2-2
TGTGCCAGCAGCTCCTCCCCGATTCCCTCGGGAGATCGGACCGGGGAGCTGTTTTTT
CASSSSPIPSGDRTGELFF
>-|TRBV28|-|TRBJ1-5
TGTGCCAGCAGTCGACAGACGAGCAATCAGCCCCAGCATTTT
CASSRQTSNQPQHF
>-|TRBV7-2|few|TRBJ1-5
TGTGCCAGCAGCCTCACAGGGTTGAGCAATCAGCCCCAGCATTTT
CASSLTGLSNQPQHF
>TRBD1|TRBV7-8|-|TRBJ2-7
TGTGCCAGCAGCTTAAACAGGGGCTACGAGCAGTACTTC
CASSLNRGYEQYF
>-|TRBV28|-|TRBJ2-7
TGTGCCAGCAGTTTGCTCCCCCCAGGGTCCTCCTACGAGCAGTACTTC
CASSLLPPGSSYEQYF
>-|TRBV6-1|once|TRBJ2-7
TGTGCCAGCAGTGAAGTGGGAGGCCAGGGAAGCGAGCAGTACTTC
CASSEVGGQGSEQYF
>TRBD1|TRBV7-3|-|TRBJ2-1
TGTGCCAGCAGCCCAACGGAATGGGACAGGGACTACAATGAGCAGTTCTTC
CASSPTEWDRDYNEQFF
>-|TRBV23-1|-|TRBJ1-2
TGCGCCAGCAGGGATGTGGAGAGCCGCCGACTGAACTATGGCTACACCTTC
CASRDVESRRLNYGYTF
>-|TRBV19|-|TRBJ1-2
TGTGCCAGTAGTATACCTAATTCCTATGGCTACACCTTC
CASSIPNSYGYTF
>TRBD2|TRBV7-3|-|TRBJ2-2
TGTGCCAGCAGCCGGGAGGCGGGCACCGGGGAGCTGTTTTTT
CASSREAGTGELFF
>TRBD2|TRBV19|-|TRBJ2-1
TGTGCCAGTAGTTCGGAAGCGGGGATAGCCTACAATGAGCAGTTCTTC
CASSSEAGIAYNEQFF
>TRBD2|TRBV3-1/TRBV3-2|-|TRBJ2-3
TGTGCCAGCAGCCTCCCCGGACTAGCGGGAAAAGCAGATACGCAGTATTTT
CASSLPGLAGKADTQYF
>-|TRBV5-1|-|TRBJ1-1
TGCGCCAGCAGCTTGTCTACTAGCATTCGCACTGAAGCTTTCTTT
CASSLSTSIRTEAFF
>-|TRBV29-1|-|TRBJ2-3
TGCAGCGAAAGGGGGGGGCGCGGCACAGATACGCAGTATTTT
CSERGGRGTDTQYF
>TRBD2|TRBV9|-|TRBJ2-3
TGTGCCAGCAGCGTAGCAGCGGGAGGGCCAGATACGCAGTATTTT
CASSVAAGGPDTQYF
>TRBD1|TRBV5-4|-|TRBJ1-2
TGTGCCAGCAGCTCCCCAGGACAGGCTGGCTATGACTACACCTTC
CASSSPGQAGYDYTF
>-|TRBV6-6|-|TRBJ1-1
TGTGCCAGCAGTTACGCGGAGGGGGGGACTGAAGCTTTCTTT
CASSYAEGGTEAFF
>-|TRBV5-1|-|TRBJ2-3
TGCGCCAGCAGCTTGGGTATTTACACAGATACGCAGTATTTT
CASSLGIYTDTQYF